These 16 T cell receptor beta chains came from one sample sequenced in a study of TIL therapy for anti-PD-1-resistant metastatic lung cancer. The libraries were made with immunoSEQ v3. Profiled with immunoSEQ multiplex PCR; TCRdb holds only in-frame clones, not every one. The sample yields about 60,000 clones, 80% to 90% seen once. Time point described: pre-treatment sample, taken before nivolumab and TIL therapy. The sequencing here drew on blood, taken at baseline. These receptors originate from a person aged 25 to 85 with non-small cell lung cancer.

The chain joins TRBV27 to TRBJ2-7; 8 nucleotides align to TRBD2. Germline loops: CDR1 MNHEY, CDR2 SMNVEV (reference sequence). The ends lost 4 bases at V and 7 bases at J; junction bases unmatched: 6. The CDR3 consists of 13 residues. CDR3 region: CASSSSGTREQYF. CDR3 bases: TGTGCCAGCAGTTCCTCCGGGACTAGGGAGCAGTACTTC.

The table lists this clone with a count of one. This chain uses TRBV2 with TRBJ2-1, with 8 bases identical to TRBD2. CDR1 is SNHLY, CDR2 FYNNEI, per germline. The CDR3 is made up of 15 amino acids. V was pared by 5 bases and J by 4 bases, with 7 bases of the junction left unmatched. The CDR3: CASSPTSGAYNEQFF. In DNA, the CDR3 is TGTGCCAGCAGTCCAACTAGCGGAGCTTACAATGAGCAGTTCTTC.

The V gene is TRBV2, the J gene TRBJ1-1, with a tentative D call TRBD1 (5 bases). Trimming removed 6 bases from V and 6 bases from J, with 14 bases in between. This CDR3 comprises 13 residues. Germline V gene sequence: CDR1 SNHLY, CDR2 FYNNEI. CDR3: CASRPGTSAEAFF. In nucleotides, the CDR3 is TGTGCCAGCAGACCAGGGACCAGTGCTGAAGCTTTCTTT.

Concerning this clone: Other DNA sequences in the sample encode the same CDR3. J is TRBJ2-7 and V is TRBV18; D not certain. Trimming left V 0 bases short and J 1 base short, with 1 base between. CDR1 and CDR2 (germline): KGHSH, LQKENI. The CDR3 runs to 12 residues. The CDR3 here is CASSPPSYEQYF. CDR3 nucleotides: TGTGCCAGCTCACCACCTTCCTACGAGCAGTACTTC.

The J gene is TRBJ2-3, the V gene TRBV27; TRBD1 agrees at 10 bases. The CDR3 covers 16 residues. Germline CDR1 and CDR2: MNHEY and SMNVEV (reference sequence). The V and J ends lost 8 bases and 9 bases, in that order; junction bases with no gene match: 17. DNA for the CDR3: TGTGCCAGCCGAAAAGCCGGGACAGGGGCCGAGAGAACGCAGTATTTT. Translated, it gives CASRKAGTGAERTQYF.

The gene calls are TRBV15 and TRBJ2-1; D possibly corresponds to TRBD2 (5 bases). Trimming stripped 3 bases from V and 2 bases from J, with 17 bases between. Per the germline V gene, CDR1 is LNHNV and CDR2 is YYDKDF (reference sequence). There are 17 residues in the CDR3. This chain's CDR3 is CATSSTEGIRAYNEQFF. CDR3 nucleotides: TGTGCCACCAGCAGCACTGAGGGTATCAGAGCCTACAATGAGCAGTTCTTC.

This chain uses TRBV5-5 with TRBJ2-4; 8 positions match TRBD1. The CDR3 contains 15 residues. Germline V gene data show CDR1 as SGHKS and CDR2 as YYEKEE (reference sequence). V dropped 0 bases and J dropped 6; count of bases not matched to a gene: 5. CDR3 loop: CASSLDQGAGNIQYF. In DNA form, the CDR3 reads TGTGCCAGCAGCTTGGATCAGGGGGCAGGAAACATTCAGTACTTC.

For this clone: The identical CDR3 is also encoded by other nucleotide sequences in the sample. The chain couples TRBV12-5 to TRBJ1-3; no clear D. The V gene's germline CDR1 is LGHNT and CDR2 FRNRAP. Trimming pared 1 base from V and 0 bases from J, leaving 7 bases between. The CDR3 spans 15 residues. CDR3: CASGLGSGSGNTIYF. The CDR3 nucleotides are TGTGCTAGTGGTTTGGGGTCCGGCTCTGGAAACACCATATATTTT.

This chain links TRBV5-8 with TRBJ2-7, with 7 bases aligning to TRBD1. The trim removed 5 bases at V and 0 bases at J, leaving 8 bases unmatched. The CDR3 is made up of 15 amino acids. Germline CDR1 reads SGHTS; CDR2 reads YDEGEE. The CDR3 is CASSSEDRPSYEQYF. DNA of the CDR3: TGTGCCAGCAGTTCTGAGGACAGGCCCTCCTACGAGCAGTACTTC.

The CDR3 nucleotides read TGTGCCAGCAGTTTGGGACTAGCGGATACGCAGTATTTT. Its translation is CASSLGLADTQYF. The chain employs TRBV27 and TRBJ2-3; TRBD2 aligns across 10 bases. The CDR3 has 13 amino acids. The J segment lost 6 bases and the V segment lost 3 bases, leaving 0 bases of the junction unmatched. Germline V gives CDR1 MNHEY, CDR2 SMNVEV (reference sequence).

This clone was detected only a few times. The V gene is TRBV7-9, the J gene TRBJ2-2; D gene unclear. The germline V gene encodes CDR1 SEHNR and CDR2 FQNEAQ (reference sequence). This CDR3 has 14 amino acids. V was pared by 3 bases and J by 0 bases, with 5 bases between. The CDR3 region is CASSFDPNTGELFF. Written as DNA, the CDR3 is TGTGCCAGCAGCTTCGACCCGAACACCGGGGAGCTGTTTTTT.

This chain joins TRBV18 and TRBJ1-2; maybe TRBD1 (5 bases). Germline V gives CDR1 KGHSH, CDR2 LQKENI. V was trimmed by 3 bases and J by 4 bases, leaving 12 bases between them. The CDR3 contains 14 residues. This chain's CDR3 is CASSPPGRFYGYTF. CDR3 DNA: TGTGCCAGCTCACCTCCAGGGAGATTCTATGGCTACACCTTC.

The chain joins TRBV27 to TRBJ1-4, with D perhaps matching TRBD1 (6 bases). V was pared by 5 bases and J by 10 bases, with 17 bases between. The CDR3 covers 14 residues. From germline, CDR1 is MNHEY and CDR2 SMNVEV (reference sequence). The CDR3 protein is CASSPSPSGVKLFF. The CDR3 region has the DNA TGTGCCAGCAGTCCCTCTCCCTCAGGGGTAAAACTGTTTTTT.

This clone was seen a few times. The V gene is TRBV5-1, the J gene TRBJ1-5; D is possibly TRBD1 (6 bases). The V end was cut by 6 bases, the J end by 5 bases, with 27 bases between. CDR1 and CDR2 from the germline V gene are SGHRS and YFSETQ. This CDR3 has 18 residues. Here the CDR3 DNA reads TGCGCCAGCACTCTATTCGGGGGGGACAACCCCCAATATCAGCCCCAGCATTTT. Residues: CASTLFGGDNPQYQPQHF. Looking up the rest from reference TRBV5-1 and TRBJ1-5 gives the full variable domain: KAGVTQTPRYLIKTRGQQVTLSCSPISGHRSVSWYQQTPGQGLQFLFEYFSETQRNKGNFPGRFSGRQFSNSRSEMNVSTLELGDSALYLCASTLFGGDNPQYQPQHFGDGTRLSIL.

This chain uses TRBV7-2 with TRBJ1-2; no clear D. Per germline, CDR1 SGHTA and CDR2 FQGNSA. This CDR3 comprises 11 residues. The V gene lost 3 bases and the J gene lost 10 bases, with 9 bases spanning the gap. CDR3 DNA sequence: TGTGCCAGCAGCTTCTCCGGGTCCTACACCTTC. Translation: CASSFSGSYTF. The full variable domain, its missing parts supplied by reference TRBV7-2 and TRBJ1-2, is GAGVSQSPSNKVTEKGKDVELRCDPISGHTALYWYRQSLGQGLEFLIYFQGNSAPDKSGLPSDRFSAERTGGSVSTLTIQRTQQEDSAVYLCASSFSGSYTFGSGTRLTVV.

This chain uses TRBV29-1 with TRBJ1-2, with a possible D match to TRBD1 (6 bases). The ends were cut back, 5 bases at V and 2 bases at J, with 9 bases in the middle. CDR3 length: 12 residues. Germline V gene sequence: CDR1 SQVTM, CDR2 ANQGSEA. This chain's CDR3 is CSVLDRNYGYTF. The CDR3 nucleotides read TGCAGCGTTCTCGACAGGAACTATGGCTACACCTTC.